This T cell receptor (beta chain) is drawn from a study of cytomegalovirus exposure and HLA in healthy donors (dated by TCRdb to 2015 to 2018). The study in broad terms: An earlier analysis of some 600 of the donors reported about 300 Gb of sequence data and roughly 120 million unique TCR beta sequences obtained from some 170 million T cells. The aim of the study was to test whether cataloging public T cell receptors could identify signatures of past pathogen exposure. The study profiled the T cell repertoires of more than 500 subjects by immunosequencing and related them to cytomegalovirus serostatus. In addition to the first cohort of 666 subjects, a separate validation cohort of 120 different subjects was used. In the later analysis, no new phenotypic data were used to find candidate immune exposures; instead, reliance was placed on TCR beta sequences and their occurrence across donors. Every discovery cohort repertoire had been produced on one sequencing platform. Typing coverage differed by locus: A, B, C, DRB1 and DQB1 were typed in roughly 620-630 donors, DQA1 in around 500, DPA1 in some 570, and DPB1 in 400 to 490. Among the roughly 410 genotyped donors, approximately 76% belonged to the genetic ancestry cluster associated with self-reported Caucasian donors. Genome-wide SNP genotypes for about 65% of the roughly 700 donors were used in a later genetic analysis, which treated that subset as a discovery cohort. An early release covering more than 500 HLA-typed donors comprised roughly 300 gigabases of sequencing data and tens of millions of unique TCR sequences. Across 300 to 500 genotyped donors of the cohort, an average of roughly 250,000 unique TCR beta nucleotide sequences per donor were sequenced, and approximately 19% of those sequences were non-productive. A later analysis re-analyzed previously published TCR beta repertoires from 550 to 700 donors and added high-resolution HLA genotyping to study TCR occurrence patterns. Because of strong linkage in the cohort, roughly 5 DR-DQ haplotypes were treated as single units for association and clustering. Donor age, sex, ethnicity and CMV serostatus were compiled alongside the repertoire data. To decide whether each TCR beta V gene segment behaved as functional or pseudogenic, an earlier analysis of some 600 of the donors relied on high-throughput TCR beta sequencing. HLA typing included class I and class II loci at four-digit resolution. To predict cytomegalovirus infection status, the study brought together high-throughput TCR immunosequencing, statistical association of individual TCRs with disease status, and machine learning. The paper's findings and limits, for the study overall: A further reported finding was that TCR beta sequences accurately predicted the HLA-A and HLA-B alleles for most subjects in the first cohort. The study listed 164 TCR beta chains as associated with cytomegalovirus. In an earlier analysis of approximately 590 of the donors, most TCR beta V segments were observed in productive rearrangements about 87% or about 30% of the time, broadly matching IMGT annotations. The earlier analysis of approximately 590 of the donors excluded some 16 rarely observed V segments, including chromosome 9 orphons, because counts were too low. Most TCR sequences were observed very rarely across donors, whereas some public TCRs were present in many individuals. A cluster of highly shared sequence variants was judged likely to be a technical artifact of the sequencing pipeline. A few of the identified cytomegalovirus-associated TCR beta chains were confirmed in vitro to be specific for cytomegalovirus antigens. Compared with equally common non-associated chains, HLA-associated TCR beta chains in a later analysis were more clonally expanded and had lower generation probabilities. An association between a missense DCLRE1C variant and V-gene and J-gene trimming of TCR beta chains was found in a later genetic analysis and replicated in an independent cohort. For the cohort, immune exposure information was limited to CMV serostatus. Because HLA typing was unavailable for some donors at each locus, only the typed subset was used in association tests. Assigning TCR associations to individual alleles was difficult when HLA alleles, especially DR and DQ, strongly co-occurred. Cytomegalovirus status was reported to be diagnosed by the classifier with high specificity and sensitivity in both the original and validation cohorts. A later analysis found that most CMV-associated TCR beta chains appeared HLA-restricted, with HLA associations seemingly driven largely by CMV exposure. In a later analysis, TCR association rates were found to vary across HLA loci, with the most associated TCRs seen for DRB1 alleles and the fewest for HLA-C alleles. Because the 87-base-pair reads could not distinguish some IMGT-functional V segments, including TRBV6-2 and TRBV6-3, those segments were excluded. According to a later analysis, parvovirus B19, influenza, CMV and Epstein-Barr virus appeared linked to several top co-occurrence clusters. In this cohort, only TCR beta chains were sequenced, and detectable features were limited by the absence of alpha or paired-chain data. The authors suggested that the approach could potentially be generalized to other disease states and immunological phenotypes. At a false discovery rate of 0.05, a later analysis linked around 15,000 TCR beta sequences to specific HLA alleles. Correlated functional status among segregating V segments might reflect linkage disequilibrium, but an unknown experimental factor could not be ruled out. Compared with the approximately 600-donor mean, donors in an Asian-associated ancestry cluster had fewer N-insertions in productive TCRs, according to a later genetic analysis. The presence/absence analyses assumed that sequencing depth was roughly uniform across donors, and that assumption may not be true.

CDR1 and CDR2 (SEHNR, FQNEAQ) derive from the germline V gene (reference sequence). At the junction V is shortened by 1 base and J by 2 bases, with 11 bases in between. The CDR3, from cysteine to phenylalanine, totals 15 residues. The read is trimmed to its CDR3 DNA, 45 bases read in frame from base 1. Libraries were constructed by the immunoSEQ multiplex PCR assay. The multiplex PCR relied on a mix of 60 forward primers for TCR Vbeta segments and 13 reverse primers for TCR Jbeta segments. The CDR3 region of rearranged TCR beta genes was amplified from genomic DNA with a multiplex PCR assay. The amplified TCR beta libraries were sequenced on the Illumina HiSeq System as 87-base-pair reads. As for the original processing: Across the 670 or so repertoires, a later analysis counted about 81 million unique TCR beta chains, around 11 million of which were shared by at least two donors. To remove PCR and sequencing errors, raw reads were error-corrected and collapsed into unique sequences using a nearest-neighbor algorithm that merged closely related sequences. CDR3 sequences were aligned to IMGT reference sequences to assign V, D and J gene segments. For a sequence to be retained, a match of at least six nucleotides was required to both a V gene segment and a J gene segment. Rearrangements were classified as productive when the CDR3 lacked stop codons and remained in frame with V and J, and all other rearrangements were classified as non-productive. CDR3 was defined by IMGT convention, running from the second conserved V-encoded cysteine to the conserved J-encoded phenylalanine. In an earlier analysis of around 600 of the donors, sequences lacking an unambiguous match to a single V gene segment were excluded. An earlier analysis of some 610 of the donors called V segments functional above 56.7% productive rearrangements and segregating when the between-donor standard deviation exceeded 5%. A statistical classification framework was built for diagnosing cytomegalovirus status from the catalog of TCR beta chain sequences. A later analysis assigned V and J genes by comparing TCR nucleotide sequences with IMGT/GENE-DB human TR gene sequences. Using the TCRdist pipeline, a later analysis assigned CDR3 sequences along with most-parsimonious VDJ recombination scenarios. In a later analysis, every TCR beta chain was defined by the combination of its CDR3 amino acid sequence and its V-gene family, and reads without a unique V-gene family were dropped. A later analysis removed 450 to 600 highly shared, low-generation-probability nucleotide sequences to deal with suspected cross-contamination and a sequencing artifact. A later analysis calculated a clonal expansion index for each public chain from normalized within-repertoire ranks of inferred template counts. In a later analysis, generation probabilities were computed using a VDJ recombination model fitted to out-of-frame rearrangements, and the results were checked against IGoR. A later analysis scored TCR-TCR, TCR-HLA and TCR-CMV co-occurrence with hypergeometric tests, applying a repertoire-size bias correction to TCR pairs. In a later analysis, false discovery rates were estimated by permuting HLA or CMV assignments 20 times. A later analysis grouped co-occurring TCRs with DBSCAN, adding TCRdist sequence similarity when clustering within HLA-allele-positive subsets. For co-occurrence clustering, repertoires with fewer than 30,000 or more than 120,000 public chains were excluded, along with five repertoires with anomalous nucleotide sharing. Imported from immuneACCESS, the table was reduced by TCRdb to in-frame sequences with V and J called. These copies leave out some clones; in studies compared against another copy, an unresolved V gene accounts for under half, and the cause of the remainder is not known. D and trimming were read from the DNA, whereas the V and J calls and clone size are those reported in that table. This sample gives 85,000 to 130,000 clones in total; approximately 81% of them show up just once. The ten largest make up 3.5% to 4.5% of the sample.

The cohort consisted of 670 or so healthy bone marrow donors. All cohort members were sampled while nominally healthy, although unrecorded immune exposures were likely present. The donor tested CMV seropositive and was one of the 289 seropositive cohort members. A peripheral blood sample was provided by each donor, and peripheral blood mononuclear cells were used for TCR beta sequencing. Genomic DNA extraction from the blood cell samples was performed with the Qiagen DNeasy Blood Extraction Kit. Points on this clone: Its antigen remains undetermined. One base away there is no much larger clone; base qualities are not given.

Sequenced sample: PBMCs. The clonotype comes from a female donor in good health and CMV-seropositive. The rearranged segments are TRBV7-9 and TRBJ1-2; TRBD1 is perhaps the D gene, given 5 matching bases. The nucleotide sequence is given as TGTGCCAGCAGCTTAGGTCAGGGTACGAACTATGGCTACACCTTC. Its protein reads: CASSLGQGTNYGYTF.